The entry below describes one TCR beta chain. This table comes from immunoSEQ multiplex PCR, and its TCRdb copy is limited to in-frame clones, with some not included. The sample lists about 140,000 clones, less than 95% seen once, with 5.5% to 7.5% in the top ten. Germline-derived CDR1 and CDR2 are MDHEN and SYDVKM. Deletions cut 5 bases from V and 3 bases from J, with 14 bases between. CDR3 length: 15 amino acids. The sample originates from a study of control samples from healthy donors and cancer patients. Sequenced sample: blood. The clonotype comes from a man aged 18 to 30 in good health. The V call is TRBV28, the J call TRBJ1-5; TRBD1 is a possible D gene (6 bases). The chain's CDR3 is CASSSRDTYNQPQHF. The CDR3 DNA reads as TGTGCCAGCAGTAGCCGGGACACGTACAATCAGCCCCAGCATTTT. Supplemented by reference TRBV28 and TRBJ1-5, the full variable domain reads DVKVTQSSRYLVKRTGEKVFLECVQDMDHENMFWYRQDPGLGLRLIYFSYDVKMKEKGDIPEGYSVSREKKERFSLILESASTNQTSMYLCASSSRDTYNQPQHFGDGTRLSIL.